This T cell receptor (beta chain) was found in a study of tissue T cells after allogeneic stem cell transplantation. Across the whole study: Gastrointestinal graft-versus-host disease was present in all patients, each treated with several therapy lines. Study-level results: TCR repertoires tracked anatomic similarity, regardless of disease or transplant status. Alloreactivity or antigen specificity of tissue TCRs was not determined; some clones might be host cells.

The junction had 15 bases not matched to a gene; V was cut back by 4 bases and J by 8 bases. The germline V gene has CDR1 SGHRS and CDR2 YFSETQ. CDR3 size: 17 residues. TCRbeta CDR3 was sequenced at survey depth with template counts. Repertoires were generated with immunoSEQ multiplex PCR, while TCRdb's copy carries only in-frame clones and drops some. The sample holds roughly 25,000 clones, 91% seen once. This clone was recorded once. Its target is not known. The chain joins TRBV5-1 to TRBJ1-6, with 7 bases that match TRBD1. Material: blood, obtained before transplantation. The TCR sequence derives from a male donor at least 60 years old who later had graft-versus-host disease after an allogeneic stem cell transplant. The DNA for the CDR3 is TGCGCCAGCAGCCCCACAGCCCGACAGGGACACCATTCACCCCTCCACTTT. This codes for CASSPTARQGHHSPLHF. The whole variable domain, filled in from reference TRBV5-1 and TRBJ1-6, reads KAGVTQTPRYLIKTRGQQVTLSCSPISGHRSVSWYQQTPGQGLQFLFEYFSETQRNKGNFPGRFSGRQFSNSRSEMNVSTLELGDSALYLCASSPTARQGHHSPLHFGNGTRLTVT.